A selection of T cell receptor beta chains follows, all from one sample in a study of graft-versus-host responses after intestinal transplantation. The method was immunoSEQ multiplex PCR; TCRdb's version includes in-frame clones alone and lacks a portion of them. Among fewer than 70,000 clones, more than 90% were seen once, and the ten largest hold about 6.7%. This specimen consisted of bone marrow, obtained approximately 740 days after intestinal transplantation. Source of these receptors: a human patient who received an intestinal transplant, so some T cells may come from the graft donor. Both conserved end residues are part of each CDR3. The D gene is left open where the match is weak. The size of a clone is reported for some rows only, either as once, few or many, or as a class for expanded clones.

j_call | clone_size | v_call | d_call | cdr3_aa | cdr3_nt
TRBJ2-5 | NA | TRBV11-1 | NA | CASSSTAWYQETQYF | TGTGCCAGCAGCTCAACCGCTTGGTACCAAGAGACCCAGTACTTC
TRBJ2-3 | NA | TRBV13 | NA | CASSLPSGWTDTQYF | TGTGCCAGCAGCTTACCCTCCGGCTGGACAGATACGCAGTATTTT
TRBJ1-3 | NA | TRBV6-1 | NA | CASSVAEPTDTGNTIYF | TGTGCCAGCAGTGTCGCAGAGCCGACAGATACTGGAAACACCATATATTTT
TRBJ2-7 | NA | TRBV19 | NA | CASSIANRIGYEQYF | TGTGCCAGTAGTATAGCAAACAGAATTGGATACGAGCAGTACTTC
TRBJ2-5 | NA | TRBV6-6 | NA | CASSYARGSQETQYF | TGTGCCAGCAGTTACGCCCGGGGGTCCCAAGAGACCCAGTACTTC
TRBJ1-5 | NA | TRBV9 | NA | CASSTTGNNQPQHF | TGTGCCAGCAGCACAACAGGGAATAATCAGCCCCAGCATTTT
TRBJ2-7 | NA | TRBV27 | NA | CASSFSPGASYEQYF | TGTGCCAGCAGTTTTTCTCCGGGGGCGTCCTACGAGCAGTACTTC
TRBJ2-5 | NA | TRBV9 | NA | CASSEGTTETQYF | TGTGCCAGCAGCGAAGGAACAACGGAGACCCAGTACTTC
TRBJ2-7 | NA | TRBV27 | TRBD1 | CASSLGTPGQGAYEQYF | TGTGCCAGCAGTTTGGGGACCCCGGGACAGGGGGCTTACGAGCAGTACTTC
TRBJ1-2 | NA | TRBV4-1 | TRBD1 | CASSLKVGWVRGNYGYTF | TGCGCCAGCAGCCTGAAAGTTGGGTGGGTCAGGGGGAACTATGGCTACACCTTC
TRBJ2-7 | NA | TRBV10-1 | NA | CASSESAGNEQYF | TGCGCCAGCAGTGAGTCTGCAGGCAACGAGCAGTACTTC
TRBJ1-1 | NA | TRBV2 | NA | CASSVEGRGYTEAFF | TGTGCCAGCAGTGTCGAAGGACGGGGATACACTGAAGCTTTCTTT
TRBJ2-5 | NA | TRBV10-1 | NA | CASSPGGAVGETQYF | TGCGCCAGCAGTCCTGGGGGGGCCGTCGGCGAGACCCAGTACTTC
TRBJ1-1 | NA | TRBV7-9 | TRBD1 | CASSLDRVRGGNTEAFF | TGTGCCAGCAGCTTGGACAGGGTAAGAGGAGGGAACACTGAAGCTTTCTTT
TRBJ1-1 | NA | TRBV11-2 | NA | CASSSIPGGPRNMNTEAFF | TGTGCCAGCAGCTCAATTCCGGGGGGACCGAGAAACATGAACACTGAAGCTTTCTTT
TRBJ2-1 | NA | TRBV10-1 | NA | CASSDRAKAYNEQFF | TGCGCCAGCAGTGACAGGGCGAAAGCCTACAATGAGCAGTTCTTC
TRBJ1-6 | NA | TRBV5-1 | NA | CASSRDGSGDSPLHF | TGCGCCAGCAGCAGGGACGGCTCCGGGGATTCACCCCTCCACTTT
TRBJ2-5 | NA | TRBV5-1 | NA | CASSLAAGTATQYF | TGCGCCAGCAGCTTGGCGGCGGGTACGGCGACCCAGTACTTC
TRBJ2-6 | NA | TRBV5-6 | NA | CASSPLPSGANVLTF | TGTGCCAGCAGCCCACTGCCCTCTGGGGCCAACGTCCTGACTTTC
TRBJ1-2 | NA | TRBV27 | NA | CASSFDPIGGYTF | TGTGCCAGCAGTTTCGACCCAATCGGGGGCTACACCTTC
TRBJ2-4 | NA | TRBV6-5 | NA | CASSYGGGAKNIQYF | TGTGCCAGCAGTTACGGTGGAGGAGCCAAAAACATTCAGTACTTC
TRBJ1-4 | NA | TRBV12-5 | NA | CASGLGRVPGEKLFF | TGTGCTAGTGGTTTGGGCCGGGTCCCTGGCGAAAAACTGTTTTTT
TRBJ2-2 | NA | TRBV6-4 | TRBD2 | CASSDGRATGELFF | TGTGCCAGCAGTGACGGGAGGGCCACCGGGGAGCTGTTTTTT
TRBJ2-1 | NA | TRBV7-6 | NA | CASSLALFGGKGNEQFF | TGTGCCAGCAGCTTAGCGTTGTTTGGCGGGAAAGGCAATGAGCAGTTCTTC
TRBJ2-3 | NA | TRBV2 | TRBD2 | CASSSLSGGAADTQYF | TGTGCCAGCAGCTCCCTCAGCGGGGGGGCCGCAGATACGCAGTATTTT
TRBJ2-5 | NA | TRBV27 | NA | CASSFGAGTQETQYF | TGTGCCAGCAGTTTTGGGGCGGGCACCCAAGAGACCCAGTACTTC
TRBJ1-2 | NA | TRBV5-6 | TRBD1 | CASTRTILRGGGYTF | TGTGCCAGCACCCGAACAATTCTAAGAGGGGGCGGCTACACCTTC
TRBJ1-5 | few | TRBV4-1 | NA | CASSQDLGTNQPQHF | TGCGCCAGCAGCCAAGATTTGGGGACCAATCAGCCCCAGCATTTT
TRBJ2-1 | NA | TRBV12-5 | TRBD2 | CASGLRPILAGVPGSYNEQFF | TGTGCTAGTGGTTTGAGACCCATACTAGCGGGAGTCCCCGGGTCCTACAATGAGCAGTTCTTC
TRBJ2-7 | NA | TRBV10-3 | TRBD1 | CAIKTGETYEQYF | TGTGCCATCAAGACAGGGGAGACCTACGAGCAGTACTTC
TRBJ2-1 | once | TRBV6-6 | NA | CASSSLPTVNEQFF | TGTGCCAGCAGTTCTTTACCTACAGTCAATGAGCAGTTCTTC
TRBJ1-1 | once | TRBV6-5 | NA | CATTLGASTEAFF | TGTGCCACCACCCTTGGGGCGAGTACTGAAGCTTTCTTT
TRBJ2-4 | NA | TRBV4-1 | NA | CASSQELSGVAKNIQYF | TGCGCCAGCAGCCAAGAGTTGAGCGGAGTAGCCAAAAACATTCAGTACTTC
TRBJ1-5 | NA | TRBV27 | TRBD1 | CASSYRGQGDNQPQHF | TGTGCCAGCAGTTATCGGGGACAGGGTGACAATCAGCCCCAGCATTTT
TRBJ2-1 | NA | TRBV6-6 | TRBD2 | CATEGGDQVNNEQFF | TGTGCCACGGAGGGAGGGGACCAGGTAAACAATGAGCAGTTCTTC
TRBJ2-5 | once | TRBV7-3 | TRBD1 | CASSRRAGTGMETQYF | TGTGCCAGCAGCCGCAGAGCCGGGACAGGGATGGAGACCCAGTACTTC
TRBJ1-2 | NA | TRBV10-3 | TRBD1 | CATTGQVFSYGYTF | TGTGCCACGACGGGACAGGTCTTTAGCTATGGCTACACCTTC
TRBJ2-1 | NA | TRBV9 | NA | CASSVGTVSIEQFF | TGTGCCAGCAGCGTAGGGACAGTCTCAATTGAGCAGTTCTTC
TRBJ1-1 | NA | TRBV19 | NA | CASSIPGLEAFF | TGTGCCAGTAGTATCCCCGGCCTTGAAGCTTTCTTT
TRBJ2-2 | NA | TRBV5-1 | TRBD1 | CASSPGQDEPGELFF | TGCGCCAGCAGTCCGGGACAGGACGAACCCGGGGAGCTGTTTTTT
TRBJ2-3 | NA | TRBV5-4 | NA | CASSWGADTQYF | TGTGCCAGCAGCTGGGGAGCAGATACGCAGTATTTT